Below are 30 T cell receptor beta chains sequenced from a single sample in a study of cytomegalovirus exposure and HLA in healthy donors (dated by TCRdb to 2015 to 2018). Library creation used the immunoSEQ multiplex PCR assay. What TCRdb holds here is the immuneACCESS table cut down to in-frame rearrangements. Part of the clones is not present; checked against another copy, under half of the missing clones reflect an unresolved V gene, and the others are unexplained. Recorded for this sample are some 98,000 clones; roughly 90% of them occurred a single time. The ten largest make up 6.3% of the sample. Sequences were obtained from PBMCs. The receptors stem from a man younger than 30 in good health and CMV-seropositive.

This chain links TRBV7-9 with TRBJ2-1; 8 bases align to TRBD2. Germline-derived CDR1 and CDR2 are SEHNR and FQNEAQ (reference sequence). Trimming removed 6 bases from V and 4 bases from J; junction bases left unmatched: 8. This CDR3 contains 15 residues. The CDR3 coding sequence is TGTGCCAGCAGACCACCGGGACTAGTATACAATGAGCAGTTCTTC. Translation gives CASRPPGLVYNEQFF.

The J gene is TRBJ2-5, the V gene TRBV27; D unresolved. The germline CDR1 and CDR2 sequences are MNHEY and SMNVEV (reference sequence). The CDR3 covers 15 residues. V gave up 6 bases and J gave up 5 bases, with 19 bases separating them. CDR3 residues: CASSNTFLGLETQYF. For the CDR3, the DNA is TGTGCCAGCAGCAACACCTTCCTAGGTTTGGAGACCCAGTACTTC.

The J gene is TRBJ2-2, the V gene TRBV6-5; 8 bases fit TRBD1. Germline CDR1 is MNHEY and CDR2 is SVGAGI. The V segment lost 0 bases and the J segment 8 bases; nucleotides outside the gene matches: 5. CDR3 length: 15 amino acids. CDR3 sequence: CASSYSADRVGELFF. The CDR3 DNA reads TGTGCCAGCAGTTACTCAGCGGACAGGGTAGGGGAGCTGTTTTTT.

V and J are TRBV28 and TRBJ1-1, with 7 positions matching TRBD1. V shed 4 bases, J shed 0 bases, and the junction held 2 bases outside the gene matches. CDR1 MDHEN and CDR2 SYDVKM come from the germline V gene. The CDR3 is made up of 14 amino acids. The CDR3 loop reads CASSSGQMNTEAFF. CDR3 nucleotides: TGTGCCAGCAGTTCGGGACAGATGAACACTGAAGCTTTCTTT.

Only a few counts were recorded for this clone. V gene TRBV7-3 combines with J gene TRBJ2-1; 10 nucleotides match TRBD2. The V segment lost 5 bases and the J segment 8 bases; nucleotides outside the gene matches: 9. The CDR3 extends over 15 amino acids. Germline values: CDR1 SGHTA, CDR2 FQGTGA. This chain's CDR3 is CASSPLAGAFDEQFF. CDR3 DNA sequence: TGTGCCAGCAGCCCCCTAGCGGGGGCTTTTGATGAGCAGTTCTTC.

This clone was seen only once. The CDR3 region is CASRVSGGRQPQHF. The CDR3, as DNA: TGTGCCAGCAGAGTATCAGGGGGCCGTCAGCCCCAGCATTTT. This sequence joins TRBV6-6 and TRBJ1-5; TRBD1 matches 8 bases. The V gene's germline CDR1 is MNHNY and CDR2 SVGAGI (reference sequence). J gave up 6 bases and V 6 bases, and 7 bases lay outside the gene matches. CDR3 length: 14 residues.

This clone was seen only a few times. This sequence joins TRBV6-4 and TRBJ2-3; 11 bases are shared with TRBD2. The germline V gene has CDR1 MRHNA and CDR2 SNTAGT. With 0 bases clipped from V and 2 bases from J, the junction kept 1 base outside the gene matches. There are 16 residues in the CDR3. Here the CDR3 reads CASSDSLAGATDTQYF. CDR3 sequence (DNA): TGTGCCAGCAGTGACTCACTAGCGGGAGCCACAGATACGCAGTATTTT.

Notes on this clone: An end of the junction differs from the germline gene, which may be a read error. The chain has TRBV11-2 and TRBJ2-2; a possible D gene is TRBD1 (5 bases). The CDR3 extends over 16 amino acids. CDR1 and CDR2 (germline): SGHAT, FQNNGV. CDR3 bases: TGTGCCAGCAGCATAGAGGCCAGGGCGAACACCGGGGAGCTGTTTTTT. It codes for CASSIEARANTGELFF.

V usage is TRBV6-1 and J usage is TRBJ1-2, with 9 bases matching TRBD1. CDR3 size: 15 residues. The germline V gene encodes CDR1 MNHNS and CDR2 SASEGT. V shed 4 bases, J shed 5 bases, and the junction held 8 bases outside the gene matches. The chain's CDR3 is CASSGGTGRIYGYTF. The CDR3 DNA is TGTGCCAGCAGTGGCGGGACAGGGAGGATTTATGGCTACACCTTC.

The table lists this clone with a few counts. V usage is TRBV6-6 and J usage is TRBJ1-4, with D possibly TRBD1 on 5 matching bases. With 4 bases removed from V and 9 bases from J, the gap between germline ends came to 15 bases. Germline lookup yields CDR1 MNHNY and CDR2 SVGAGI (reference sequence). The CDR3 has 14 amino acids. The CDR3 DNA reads TGTGCCAGCAGTTCGGTGTCAGGGAATCAAAAACTGTTTTTT. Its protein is CASSSVSGNQKLFF.

CDR3 DNA: TGTGCCAGCAGCTCTACGGATCGACAGGGGGAACGGCTCCGCTACACCTTC. This codes for CASSSTDRQGERLRYTF. The rearrangement joins TRBV5-6 to TRBJ1-2; 9 bases line up with TRBD1. The CDR3 contains 17 residues. Germline CDR1 SGHDT, CDR2 YYEEEE. V lost 3 bases, J lost 9 bases, and 18 bases stayed unmatched.

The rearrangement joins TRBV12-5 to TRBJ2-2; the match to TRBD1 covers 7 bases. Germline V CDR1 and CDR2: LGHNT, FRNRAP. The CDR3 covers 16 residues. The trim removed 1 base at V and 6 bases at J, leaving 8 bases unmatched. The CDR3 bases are TGTGCTAGTGGTTTGGGGACAGGCCCCGTTTCCGGGGAGCTGTTTTTT. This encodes CASGLGTGPVSGELFF.

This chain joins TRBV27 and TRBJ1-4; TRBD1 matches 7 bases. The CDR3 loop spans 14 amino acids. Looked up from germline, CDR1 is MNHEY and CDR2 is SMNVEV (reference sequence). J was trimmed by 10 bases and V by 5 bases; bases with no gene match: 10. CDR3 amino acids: CASSPTDRSLKLFF. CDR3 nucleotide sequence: TGTGCCAGCAGTCCCACGGACAGGAGCCTAAAACTGTTTTTT.

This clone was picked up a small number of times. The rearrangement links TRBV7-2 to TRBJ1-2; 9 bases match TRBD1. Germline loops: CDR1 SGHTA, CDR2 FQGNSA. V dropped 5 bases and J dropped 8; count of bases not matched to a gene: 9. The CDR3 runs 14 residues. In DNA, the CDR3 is TGTGCCAGCAGCCCGGGACAGGGAGGTAGGGGCTACACCTTC. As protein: CASSPGQGGRGYTF.

CDR3 loop: CASSPPGQGEQQFF. Written as DNA, the CDR3 is TGTGCCAGCAGTCCCCCGGGACAGGGAGAGCAGCAGTTCTTC. This sequence joins TRBV28 and TRBJ2-1, with 9 bases matching TRBD1. Trimming took 5 bases from V and 11 from J; bases not matched to a gene: 10. The CDR3 totals 14 residues. CDR1 and CDR2 (germline): MDHEN, SYDVKM.

In DNA, the CDR3 is TGCGCCAGCAGCGTAAGCCGGGACTCCCAAGAGACCCAGTACTTC. Amino acids: CASSVSRDSQETQYF. This chain connects TRBV5-1 to TRBJ2-5; tentative D call: TRBD2 (6 bases). CDR1 is SGHRS, CDR2 YFSETQ, per germline. V gave up 4 bases and J gave up 1 base, with 14 bases separating them. The CDR3 extends over 15 amino acids.

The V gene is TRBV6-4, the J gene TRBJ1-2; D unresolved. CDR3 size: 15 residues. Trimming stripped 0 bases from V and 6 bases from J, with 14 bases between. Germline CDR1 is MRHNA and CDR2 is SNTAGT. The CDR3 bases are TGTGCCAGCAGTGACTCGGGAGAGAGAGGCCATGGCTACACCTTC. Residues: CASSDSGERGHGYTF.

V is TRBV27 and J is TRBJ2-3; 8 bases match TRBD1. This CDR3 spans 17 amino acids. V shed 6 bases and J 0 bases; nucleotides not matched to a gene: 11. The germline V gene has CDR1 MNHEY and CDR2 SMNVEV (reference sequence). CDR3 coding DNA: TGTGCCAGCAGAAAGAGGACAGGGATGGGTAGCACAGATACGCAGTATTTT. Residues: CASRKRTGMGSTDTQYF.

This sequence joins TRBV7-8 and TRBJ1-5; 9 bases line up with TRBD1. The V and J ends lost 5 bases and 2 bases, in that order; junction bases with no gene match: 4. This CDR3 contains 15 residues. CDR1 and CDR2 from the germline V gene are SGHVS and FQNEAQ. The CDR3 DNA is TGTGCCAGCAGCCCCGGGACAGGGCGCAATCAGCCCCAGCATTTT. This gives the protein CASSPGTGRNQPQHF.

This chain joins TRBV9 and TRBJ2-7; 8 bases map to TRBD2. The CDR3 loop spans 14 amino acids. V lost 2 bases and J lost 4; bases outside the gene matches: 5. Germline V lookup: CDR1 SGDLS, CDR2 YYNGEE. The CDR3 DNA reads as TGTGCCAGCAGCGTCCAAGCGGGGGATTACGAGCAGTACTTC. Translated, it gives CASSVQAGDYEQYF. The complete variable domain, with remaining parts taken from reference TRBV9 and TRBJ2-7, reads DSGVTQTPKHLITATGQRVTLRCSPRSGDLSVYWYQQSLDQGLQFLIQYYNGEERAKGNILERFSAQQFPDLHSELNLSSLELGDSALYFCASSVQAGDYEQYFGPGTRLTVT.

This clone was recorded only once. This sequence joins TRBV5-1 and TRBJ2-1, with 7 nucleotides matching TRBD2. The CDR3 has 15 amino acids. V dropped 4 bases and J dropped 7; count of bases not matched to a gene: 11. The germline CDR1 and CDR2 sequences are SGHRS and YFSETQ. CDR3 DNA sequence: TGCGCCAGCAGCGATCTCGCGGGAGTGGAAAATGAGCAGTTCTTC. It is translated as CASSDLAGVENEQFF.

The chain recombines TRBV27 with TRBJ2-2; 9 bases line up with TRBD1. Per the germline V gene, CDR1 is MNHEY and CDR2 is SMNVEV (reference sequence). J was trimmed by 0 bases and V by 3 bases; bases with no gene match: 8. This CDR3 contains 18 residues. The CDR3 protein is CASSFGDRVDTNTGELFF. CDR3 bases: TGTGCCAGCAGTTTCGGGGACAGGGTTGACACGAACACCGGGGAGCTGTTTTTT.

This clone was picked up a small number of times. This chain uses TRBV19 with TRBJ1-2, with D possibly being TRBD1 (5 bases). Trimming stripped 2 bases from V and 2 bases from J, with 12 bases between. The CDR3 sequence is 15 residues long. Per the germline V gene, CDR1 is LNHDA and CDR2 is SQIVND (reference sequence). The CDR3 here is CASSIFPGRNYGYTF. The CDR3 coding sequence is TGTGCCAGTAGTATATTCCCAGGGCGGAACTATGGCTACACCTTC.

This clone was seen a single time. CDR3 sequence reads: CASSQDGRFTEAFF. CDR3 bases: TGCGCCAGCAGCCAAGATGGCAGGTTCACTGAAGCTTTCTTT. This chain connects TRBV4-3 to TRBJ1-1; D is unclear. Trimming shortened V by 0 bases and J by 4 bases, and 9 bases separated the two germline ends. The germline V gene has CDR1 LGHNA and CDR2 YSLEER. The CDR3 is 14 residues long.

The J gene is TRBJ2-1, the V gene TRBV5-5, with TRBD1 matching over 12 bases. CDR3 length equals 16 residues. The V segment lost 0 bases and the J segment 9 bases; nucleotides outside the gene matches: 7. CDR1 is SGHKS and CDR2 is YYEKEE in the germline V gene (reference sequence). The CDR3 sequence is CASSLDRDRGQGEQFF. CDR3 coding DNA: TGTGCCAGCAGCTTGGACCGGGACAGGGGGCAAGGTGAGCAGTTCTTC.

DNA of the CDR3: TGTGCCAGCAGCCACAGACAGGGGGCTACTTGGGGGACCCAGTACTTC. As protein: CASSHRQGATWGTQYF. V gene TRBV5-4 combines with J gene TRBJ2-5, with 10 bases matching TRBD1. This CDR3 is built from 16 residues. The V gene end was trimmed by 4 bases and the J gene end by 7 bases; junction bases not matched to a gene: 13. The germline gives CDR1 SGHNT, CDR2 YYREEE (reference sequence).

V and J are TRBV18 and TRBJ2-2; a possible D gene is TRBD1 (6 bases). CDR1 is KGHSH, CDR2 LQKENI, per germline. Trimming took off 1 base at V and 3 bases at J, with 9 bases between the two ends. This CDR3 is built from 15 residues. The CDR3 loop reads CASSPRKGDTGELFF. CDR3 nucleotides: TGTGCCAGCTCACCACGAAAGGGGGACACCGGGGAGCTGTTTTTT.

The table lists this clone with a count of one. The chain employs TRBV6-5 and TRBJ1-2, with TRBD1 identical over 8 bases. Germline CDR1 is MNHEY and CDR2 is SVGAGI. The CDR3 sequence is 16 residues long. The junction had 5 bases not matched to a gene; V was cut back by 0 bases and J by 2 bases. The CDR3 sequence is CASSYSARQGNYGYTF. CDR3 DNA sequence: TGTGCCAGCAGTTACTCGGCGAGACAGGGGAACTATGGCTACACCTTC.

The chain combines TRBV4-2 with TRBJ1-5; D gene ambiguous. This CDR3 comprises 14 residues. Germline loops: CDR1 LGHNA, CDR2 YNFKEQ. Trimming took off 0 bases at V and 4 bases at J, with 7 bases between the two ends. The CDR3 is CASSQDEDNQPQHF. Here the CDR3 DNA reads TGTGCCAGCAGCCAAGATGAGGATAATCAGCCCCAGCATTTT.

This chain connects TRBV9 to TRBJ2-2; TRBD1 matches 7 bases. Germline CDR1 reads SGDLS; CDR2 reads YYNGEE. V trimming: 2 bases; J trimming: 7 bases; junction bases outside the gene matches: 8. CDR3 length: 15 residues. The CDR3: CASSVTGDFIGELFF. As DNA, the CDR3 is TGTGCCAGCAGCGTTACAGGGGATTTCATCGGGGAGCTGTTTTTT. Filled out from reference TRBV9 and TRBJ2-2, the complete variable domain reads DSGVTQTPKHLITATGQRVTLRCSPRSGDLSVYWYQQSLDQGLQFLIQYYNGEERAKGNILERFSAQQFPDLHSELNLSSLELGDSALYFCASSVTGDFIGELFFGEGSRLTVL.